This T cell receptor beta chain was identified in a study of graft-versus-host responses after intestinal transplantation. Study as a whole: Multivisceral, liver-intestinal, or isolated intestinal grafts went to recipients.

Some clones are missing from TCRdb's copy, which holds only in-frame ones; the method was immunoSEQ multiplex PCR. The sample consists of about 73,000 clones, around 87% of them appearing once. V lost 0 bases, J lost 1 base, and 16 bases lay in between. The CDR3 length is 18 residues. Per the germline V gene, CDR1 is SGDLS and CDR2 is YYNGEE. Study observations and caveats: Elevated graft-versus-host to host-versus-graft clonal ratios in allografts were recorded for patients with graft-donor T cell macrochimerism. Among recipient marrow samples, GvH clones were found; some appeared first in ileum or blood. Maximum circulating GvH clone levels tracked with early post-transplant HvG decreases.

As concerns this clone: Its antigen remains unidentified.

The clonotype originates from a human donor who was the organ donor for an intestinal transplant. Sample: unstimulated CD8+ T cells sorted from spleen or lymph node cells, taken before transplant. The chain employs TRBV9 and TRBJ2-2; D perhaps matches TRBD1 (6 bases). The CDR3 coding sequence is TGTGCCAGCAGCGTAGCTACAGGGATTGAAAGGAACACCGGGGAGCTGTTTTTT. This gives the protein CASSVATGIERNTGELFF.